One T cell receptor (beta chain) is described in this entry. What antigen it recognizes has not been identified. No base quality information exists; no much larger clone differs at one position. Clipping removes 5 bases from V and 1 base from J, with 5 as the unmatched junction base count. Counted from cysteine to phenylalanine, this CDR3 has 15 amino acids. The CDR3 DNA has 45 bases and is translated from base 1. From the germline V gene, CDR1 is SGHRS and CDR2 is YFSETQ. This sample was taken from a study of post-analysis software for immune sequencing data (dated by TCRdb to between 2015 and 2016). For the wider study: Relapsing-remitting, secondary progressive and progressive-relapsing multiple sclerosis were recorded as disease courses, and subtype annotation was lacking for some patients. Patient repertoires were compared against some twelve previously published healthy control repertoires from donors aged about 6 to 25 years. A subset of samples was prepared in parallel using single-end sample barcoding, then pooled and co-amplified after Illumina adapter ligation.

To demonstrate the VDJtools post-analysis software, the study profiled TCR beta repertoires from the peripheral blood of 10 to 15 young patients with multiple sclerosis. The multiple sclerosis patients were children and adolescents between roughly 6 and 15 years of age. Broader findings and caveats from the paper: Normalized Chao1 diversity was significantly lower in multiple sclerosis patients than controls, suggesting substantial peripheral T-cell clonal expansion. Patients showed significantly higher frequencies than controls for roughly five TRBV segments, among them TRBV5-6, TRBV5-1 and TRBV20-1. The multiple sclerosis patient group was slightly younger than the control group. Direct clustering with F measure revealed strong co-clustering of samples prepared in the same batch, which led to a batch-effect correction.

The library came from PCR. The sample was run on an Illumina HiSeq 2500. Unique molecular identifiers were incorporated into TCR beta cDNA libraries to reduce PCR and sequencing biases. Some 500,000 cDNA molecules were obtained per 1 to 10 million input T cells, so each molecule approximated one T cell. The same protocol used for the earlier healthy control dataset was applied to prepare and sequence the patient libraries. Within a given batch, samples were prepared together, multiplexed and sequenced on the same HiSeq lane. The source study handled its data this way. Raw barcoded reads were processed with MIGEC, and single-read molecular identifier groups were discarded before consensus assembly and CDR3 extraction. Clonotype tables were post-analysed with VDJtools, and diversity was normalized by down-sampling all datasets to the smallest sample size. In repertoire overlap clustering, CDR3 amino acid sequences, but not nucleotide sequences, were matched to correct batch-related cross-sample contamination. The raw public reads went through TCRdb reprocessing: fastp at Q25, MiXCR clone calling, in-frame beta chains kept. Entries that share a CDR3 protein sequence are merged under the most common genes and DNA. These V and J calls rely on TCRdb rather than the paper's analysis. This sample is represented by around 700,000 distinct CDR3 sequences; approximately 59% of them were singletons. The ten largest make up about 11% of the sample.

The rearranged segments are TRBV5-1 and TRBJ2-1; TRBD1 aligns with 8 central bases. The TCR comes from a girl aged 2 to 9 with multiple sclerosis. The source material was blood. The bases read TGCGCCAGCAGACTAGGACAGGGATCCTACAATGAGCAGTTCTTC. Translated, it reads CASRLGQGSYNEQFF.